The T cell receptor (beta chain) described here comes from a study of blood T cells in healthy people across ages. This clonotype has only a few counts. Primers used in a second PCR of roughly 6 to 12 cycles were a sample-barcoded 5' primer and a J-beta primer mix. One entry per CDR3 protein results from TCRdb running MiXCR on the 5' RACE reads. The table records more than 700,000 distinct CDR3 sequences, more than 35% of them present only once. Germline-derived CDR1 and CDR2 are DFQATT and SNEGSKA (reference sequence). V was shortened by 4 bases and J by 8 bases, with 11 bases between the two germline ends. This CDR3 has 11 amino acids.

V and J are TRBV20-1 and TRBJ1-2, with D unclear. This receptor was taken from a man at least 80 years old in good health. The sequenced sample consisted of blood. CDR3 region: CSATGSGGYTF. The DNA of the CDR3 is TGCAGTGCTACGGGGTCCGGAGGCTACACCTTC.